These 21 T cell receptor beta chains originate from one sample sequenced in a study of beta chain features in type 1 diabetes. For these TCRs, the target antigens are not known. Study results and limitations: A moderate, significant TCRB CDR3 shortening appeared in type 1 diabetes across four CD4+ subsets.

The sequenced template was cDNA made from the entire isolated RNA. Clones were read by immunoSEQ multiplex PCR, and TCRdb kept only the in-frame ones, dropping some. There are a few hundred thousand clones in the sample; roughly 13% occur only once, and roughly 0.019% lies in the top ten. Material: naive CD4+ T cells from blood. These TCRs come from a man under 40 with type 1 diabetes.

This clone was seen more than once but under ten times. Other DNA sequences in the same sample also yield this CDR3. This chain joins TRBV19 and TRBJ2-7, with TRBD1 matching 11 bases. The trim removed 1 base at V and 3 bases at J, leaving 2 bases unmatched. This CDR3 has 15 amino acids. Per germline, CDR1 LNHDA and CDR2 SQIVND (reference sequence). The CDR3 DNA is TGTGCCAGTAGTATAGTTGGGACAGGGGGCTACGAGCAGTACTTC. Translation gives CASSIVGTGGYEQYF. Supplemented by reference TRBV19 and TRBJ2-7, the full variable domain reads DGGITQSPKYLFRKEGQNVTLSCEQNLNHDAMYWYRQDPGQGLRLIYYSQIVNDFQKGDIAEGYSVSREKKESFPLTVTSAQKNPTAFYLCASSIVGTGGYEQYFGPGTRLTVT.

The table lists this clone with a few counts. The genes are TRBV9 and TRBJ2-3, with 10 bases that match TRBD1. The CDR3 has 18 amino acids. J lost 3 bases, V lost 3 bases, and 13 bases had no gene match. The germline CDR1 and CDR2 sequences are SGDLS and YYNGEE. The CDR3 DNA reads as TGTGCCAGCAGCGCGACGTCCGGGACAGGGGCTGGGACAGATACGCAGTATTTT. It is translated as CASSATSGTGAGTDTQYF.

This clone was counted only a few times. The gene calls are TRBV2 and TRBJ2-1, with a possible D match to TRBD1 (6 bases). Trimming pared 5 bases from V and 8 bases from J, leaving 19 bases between. This CDR3 has 15 residues. Germline values: CDR1 SNHLY, CDR2 FYNNEI. The chain's CDR3 is CASSRQAVSRDEQFF. As DNA, the CDR3 is TGTGCCAGCAGTCGACAGGCCGTCAGTAGGGATGAGCAGTTCTTC.

V gene TRBV2 combines with J gene TRBJ2-5; D is ambiguous. CDR1 is SNHLY and CDR2 is FYNNEI in the germline V gene. The CDR3 extends over 11 amino acids. V lost 3 bases, J lost 5 bases, and 4 bases lay in between. DNA for the CDR3: TGTGCCAGCAGTGAGGAGGAGACCCAGTACTTC. This sequence encodes CASSEEETQYF.

The chain uses TRBV21-1 and TRBJ1-5; TRBD1 is taken as the D call from the table, unchecked against the DNA. TRBV21-1 is listed as a pseudogene. This CDR3 is 15 amino acids long. The chain's CDR3 is CASSVDRGKNQPQHF. CDR3 DNA: TGTGCCAGCAGCGTCGACAGGGGAAAGAATCAGCCCCAGCATTTT.

This clone has a handful of counts. V and J are TRBV4-1 and TRBJ2-7, with 10 bases aligning to TRBD2. CDR1 is MGHRA, CDR2 YSYEKL, per germline. The ends lost 0 bases at V and 4 bases at J; junction bases unmatched: 6. CDR3 length: 16 residues. The CDR3 nucleotides read TGCGCCAGCAGCCAAGAGGATCGAGCGGGGGGGTACGAGCAGTACTTC. Translating gives CASSQEDRAGGYEQYF.

V is TRBV7-8 and J is TRBJ2-7; tentative D call: TRBD1 (6 bases). The CDR3 extends over 15 amino acids. The V end lost 5 bases, the J end lost 3 bases, and 17 bases lay between the germline ends. The germline V gene encodes CDR1 SGHVS and CDR2 FQNEAQ. CDR3 nucleotides: TGTGCCAGCAGCATGCTAATCGGACAGAACTACGAGCAGTACTTC. Translating it yields CASSMLIGQNYEQYF.

The gene calls are TRBV18 and TRBJ2-3; D remains ambiguous. Germline CDR1 KGHSH, CDR2 LQKENI. The CDR3 has 13 residues. The V end lost 2 bases, the J end lost 2 bases, and 5 bases lay between the germline ends. As DNA, the CDR3 is TGTGCCAGCTCACCAAGCCTCACAGATACGCAGTATTTT. It encodes CASSPSLTDTQYF.

This chain joins TRBV21-1 and TRBJ2-1; the table assigns TRBD1, which was not confirmed against the DNA. TRBV21-1 is tagged as a pseudogene. There are 15 residues in the CDR3. CDR3 protein: CASTKPDRTFPEQFF. In DNA, the CDR3 is TGTGCCAGCACCAAGCCCGACAGGACGTTCCCCGAGCAGTTCTTC.

Only a few counts were recorded for this clone. J is TRBJ2-2 and V is TRBV7-2; 8 nucleotides match TRBD1. The CDR3 covers 14 residues. CDR1 SGHTA and CDR2 FQGNSA come from the germline V gene. The V gene end was trimmed by 6 bases and the J gene end by 7 bases; junction bases not matched to a gene: 7. The CDR3 loop is CASRFRGPGGELFF. DNA of the CDR3: TGTGCCAGCAGATTCAGGGGGCCGGGCGGGGAGCTGTTTTTT.

This clone was counted between two and nine times. The chain carries TRBV29-1 and TRBJ2-7; D perhaps matches TRBD1 (5 bases). The CDR3 extends over 11 amino acids. Germline loops: CDR1 SQVTM, CDR2 ANQGSEA. V was pared by 0 bases and J by 7 bases, with 7 bases between. The CDR3 loop reads CSVEDGAEQYF. The CDR3, as DNA: TGCAGCGTTGAAGATGGGGCAGAGCAGTACTTC.

The chain joins TRBV5-8 to TRBJ2-7; 9 bases are a match to TRBD2. Germline V gene data show CDR1 as SGHTS and CDR2 as YDEGEE. V dropped 1 base and J dropped 1; count of bases not matched to a gene: 6. The CDR3 totals 16 residues. In DNA, the CDR3 is TGTGCCAGCAGCTTGTTGTTGCGGGGGGGATCCTACGAGCAGTACTTC. Translated: CASSLLLRGGSYEQYF.

In DNA form, the CDR3 reads TGTGCCAGCAGCTCCTGGGACAGCTACGAGCAGTACTTC. Amino acids: CASSSWDSYEQYF. This chain connects TRBV7-6 to TRBJ2-7; 7 nucleotides agree with TRBD1. With 4 bases clipped from V and 3 bases from J, the junction kept 3 bases outside the gene matches. Looked up from germline, CDR1 is SGHVS and CDR2 is FNYEAQ. The CDR3 is 13 amino acids.

The J gene is TRBJ2-7, the V gene TRBV5-1; 8 bases line up with TRBD1. Germline CDR1 and CDR2: SGHRS and YFSETQ. V lost 4 bases to trimming and J lost 2 bases; unmatched junction nucleotides: 8. The CDR3 has 15 amino acids. The CDR3 loop reads CASSTQTGDAYEQYF. DNA for the CDR3: TGCGCCAGCAGCACCCAGACAGGGGACGCCTACGAGCAGTACTTC.

The table lists this clone with a few counts. The chain is built from TRBV7-9 and TRBJ2-1; 7 bases are a match to TRBD2. The CDR3 runs 16 residues. The J segment lost 8 bases and the V segment lost 5 bases, leaving 15 bases of the junction unmatched. In germline, CDR1 is SEHNR, CDR2 FQNEAQ (reference sequence). CDR3 in amino acids: CASSRQLAGETHEQFF. DNA for the CDR3: TGTGCCAGCAGCCGCCAGCTGGCGGGAGAGACGCATGAGCAGTTCTTC. Filled out from reference TRBV7-9 and TRBJ2-1, the complete variable domain reads DTGVSQNPRHKITKRGQNVTFRCDPISEHNRLYWYRQTLGQGPEFLTYFQNEAQLEKSRLLSDRFSAERPKGSFSTLEIQRTEQGDSAMYLCASSRQLAGETHEQFFGPGTRLTVL.

The chain recombines TRBV19 with TRBJ2-7, with D tentatively TRBD1 (6 bases). Trimming took 6 bases from V and 3 from J, leaving 18 bases between them. Germline CDR1 LNHDA, CDR2 SQIVND (reference sequence). The CDR3 runs to 15 residues. CDR3: CASSAAGVGDYEQYF. In DNA, the CDR3 is TGTGCCAGTAGCGCTGCAGGGGTAGGCGACTACGAGCAGTACTTC.

The V gene is TRBV6-6, the J gene TRBJ1-1; D perhaps matches TRBD1 (5 bases). CDR1 is MNHNY and CDR2 is SVGAGI in the germline V gene (reference sequence). Trimming left V 5 bases short and J 5 bases short, with 18 bases between. The CDR3 is 15 amino acids. The CDR3 here is CASSTRGGRTTEAFF. Written as DNA, the CDR3 is TGTGCCAGCAGTACCCGGGGGGGTCGAACGACTGAAGCTTTCTTT.

This rearrangement joins TRBV18 to TRBJ2-1; 7 bases align to TRBD1. CDR3 length equals 15 residues. Per germline, CDR1 KGHSH and CDR2 LQKENI. Unmatched junction bases numbered 7, after V lost 6 bases and J lost 2 bases. CDR3 sequence reads: CASSPPGQTYNEQFF. CDR3 DNA sequence: TGTGCCAGCTCCCCTCCGGGACAGACCTACAATGAGCAGTTCTTC.

This clone was recorded a few times. The V and J genes are TRBV9 and TRBJ2-7, with a tentative D call TRBD2 (6 bases). CDR1 SGDLS and CDR2 YYNGEE come from the germline V gene. This CDR3 spans 16 amino acids. V was pared by 0 bases and J by 0 bases, with 13 bases between. The CDR3 DNA follows: TGTGCCAGCAGCGTAGGTTCCGGGAGAGGCTCCTACGAGCAGTACTTC. Its translation: CASSVGSGRGSYEQYF.

The CDR3 DNA reads TGTGCCAGTAGTGGGACAGGCCTGGGGGAAAACATTCAGTACTTC. It codes for CASSGTGLGENIQYF. The V call is TRBV19, the J call TRBJ2-4; 8 nucleotides agree with TRBD1. Per germline, CDR1 LNHDA and CDR2 SQIVND (reference sequence). Losses at the gene ends were 5 bases for V and 5 bases for J; bases not matched to a gene: 8. The CDR3 is 15 residues long.

The V call is TRBV11-2, the J call TRBJ2-1; 9 bases map to TRBD2. Germline-derived CDR1 and CDR2 are SGHAT and FQNNGV. The length of the CDR3 is 15 residues. After removal of 5 bases from V and 0 bases from J, the junction contained 2 bases not matched to a gene. CDR3 loop: CASSHSGSSYNEQFF. The CDR3 bases are TGTGCCAGCAGCCATAGCGGGAGCTCCTACAATGAGCAGTTCTTC.